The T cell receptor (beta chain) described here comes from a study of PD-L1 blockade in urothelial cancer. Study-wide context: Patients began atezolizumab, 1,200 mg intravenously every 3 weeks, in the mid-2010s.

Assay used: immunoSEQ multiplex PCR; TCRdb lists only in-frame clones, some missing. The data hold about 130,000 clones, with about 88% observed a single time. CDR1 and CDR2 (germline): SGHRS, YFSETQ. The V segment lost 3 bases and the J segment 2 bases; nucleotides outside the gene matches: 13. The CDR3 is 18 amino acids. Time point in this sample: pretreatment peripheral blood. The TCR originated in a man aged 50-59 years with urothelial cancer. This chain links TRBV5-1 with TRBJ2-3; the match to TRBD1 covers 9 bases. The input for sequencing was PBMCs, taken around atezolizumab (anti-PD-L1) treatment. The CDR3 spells CASSSGTGPLAYTDTQYF. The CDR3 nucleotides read TGCGCCAGCAGCTCGGGGACAGGGCCTTTGGCCTACACAGATACGCAGTATTTT.